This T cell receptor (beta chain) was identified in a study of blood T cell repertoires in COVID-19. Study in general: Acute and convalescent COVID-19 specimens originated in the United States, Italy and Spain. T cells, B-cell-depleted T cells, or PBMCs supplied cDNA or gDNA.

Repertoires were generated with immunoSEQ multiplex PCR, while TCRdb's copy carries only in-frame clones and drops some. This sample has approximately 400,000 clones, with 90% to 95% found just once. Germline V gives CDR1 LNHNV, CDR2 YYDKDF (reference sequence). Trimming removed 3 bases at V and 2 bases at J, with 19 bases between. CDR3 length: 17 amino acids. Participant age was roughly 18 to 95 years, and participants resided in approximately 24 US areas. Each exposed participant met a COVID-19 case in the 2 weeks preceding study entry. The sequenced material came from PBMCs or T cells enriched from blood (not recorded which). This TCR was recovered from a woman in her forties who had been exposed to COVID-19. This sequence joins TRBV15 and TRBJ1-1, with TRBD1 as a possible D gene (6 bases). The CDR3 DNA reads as TGTGCCACCAGCAGTCGTGCCAGGGGCGGATTCAACACTGAAGCTTTCTTT. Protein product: CATSSRARGGFNTEAFF.